A single sample gave rise to the 13 T cell receptor beta chains below, sequenced in a study of shared clonotypes between healthy human individuals. Using immunoSEQ multiplex PCR, the repertoire was profiled, and TCRdb retains in-frame clones only, with some absent. The sample lists about 1 million clones, about 75% occurring once. Sequences were obtained from memory CD4+ T cells sorted from blood. Subset noted: CD45RA-negative fraction. The source is a man aged 18 to 30 in good health.

The rearrangement links TRBV6-5 to TRBJ2-1, with 13 bases identical to TRBD2. The CDR3 extends over 15 amino acids. The germline gives CDR1 MNHEY, CDR2 SVGAGI. After removal of 6 bases from V and 8 bases from J, the junction contained 7 bases not matched to a gene. The CDR3 coding sequence is TGTGCCAGCAGCAAAACTAGCGGGGGGGCCTATGAGCAGTTCTTC. Translating gives CASSKTSGGAYEQFF.

V and J are TRBV5-4 and TRBJ2-5; perhaps TRBD1 as D (5 bases). The V end was cut by 0 bases, the J end by 1 base, with 10 bases between. Germline CDR1 reads SGHNT; CDR2 reads YYREEE (reference sequence). This CDR3 contains 15 residues. The CDR3 protein is CASSLGLGVQETQYF. The DNA for the CDR3 is TGTGCCAGCAGCTTGGGATTAGGGGTCCAAGAGACCCAGTACTTC.

J is TRBJ1-5 and V is TRBV9; 7 bases line up with TRBD1. The germline gives CDR1 SGDLS, CDR2 YYNGEE. The J segment lost 0 bases and the V segment lost 4 bases, leaving 4 bases of the junction unmatched. The CDR3 totals 15 residues. The CDR3 nucleotides read TGTGCCAGCAGCTTGGGACAGAATAGCAATCAGCCCCAGCATTTT. This gives the protein CASSLGQNSNQPQHF. Variable domain in full (rest from reference TRBV9 and TRBJ1-5): DSGVTQTPKHLITATGQRVTLRCSPRSGDLSVYWYQQSLDQGLQFLIQYYNGEERAKGNILERFSAQQFPDLHSELNLSSLELGDSALYFCASSLGQNSNQPQHFGDGTRLSIL.

Regarding this clone: Other DNA sequences within the sample encode an identical CDR3. The V and J genes are TRBV6-5 and TRBJ1-6; D gene unclear. The CDR3 covers 14 residues. V lost 2 bases, J lost 7 bases, and 9 bases lay in between. Germline CDR1 is MNHEY and CDR2 is SVGAGI. The CDR3 region has the DNA TGTGCCAGCAGTTACGGCGGATTAAATTCACCCCTCCACTTT. This encodes CASSYGGLNSPLHF.

There are a few counts of this clone. This rearrangement joins TRBV27 to TRBJ1-2; a weak D match, TRBD1 (5 bases). CDR3 length: 13 residues. The germline V and J ends were trimmed by 2 bases and 6 bases, with 10 bases remaining between them. CDR1 is MNHEY, CDR2 SMNVEV, per germline (reference sequence). The CDR3 is CASSLRGFDGYTF. The CDR3 DNA sequence: TGTGCCAGCAGTTTACGGGGGTTCGATGGCTACACCTTC.

The rearrangement links TRBV5-1 to TRBJ1-4; D remains ambiguous. V shed 0 bases and J shed 4 bases, with 7 bases lying between them. The CDR3 runs 14 residues. Germline assignment: CDR1 SGHRS and CDR2 YFSETQ. The CDR3 protein is CASSLEGNNEKLFF. For the CDR3, the DNA is TGCGCCAGCAGCTTGGAAGGGAATAATGAAAAACTGTTTTTT.

This chain links TRBV11-2 with TRBJ2-1; TRBD2 is a possible D gene (5 bases). Trimming shortened V by 4 bases and J by 0 bases, and 10 bases separated the two germline ends. The CDR3 is 15 residues long. The germline CDR1 and CDR2 sequences are SGHAT and FQNNGV. CDR3 nucleotides: TGTGCCAGCAGCTCCATAGCGAACTCCTACAATGAGCAGTTCTTC. This gives the protein CASSSIANSYNEQFF.

The V gene is TRBV28, the J gene TRBJ1-2, with TRBD1 as a possible D gene (6 bases). The CDR3 spans 15 residues. V lost 3 bases and J 0 bases, leaving 11 bases between the germline ends. Germline V gives CDR1 MDHEN, CDR2 SYDVKM. Here the CDR3 DNA reads TGTGCCAGCAGTTTTGTTGAGGGGGCTAACTATGGCTACACCTTC. Its translation is CASSFVEGANYGYTF.

Details on this clone: One end of the junction does not line up with germline, which may come from a read error. The rearrangement joins TRBV29-1 to TRBJ1-1, with a tentative D call TRBD1 (5 bases). This CDR3 spans 15 amino acids. Germline CDR1 is SQVTM and CDR2 is ANQGSEA. The CDR3 spells CSVGLGVVDRTETFF. The CDR3 DNA reads as TGCAGCGTTGGATTAGGGGTGGTTGATCGCACTGAAACTTTCTTT.

This clone was seen a single time. This specimen includes other DNA sequences encoding the same CDR3. V usage is TRBV5-4 and J usage is TRBJ1-2; D unclear. V lost 0 bases and J 8 bases, leaving 11 bases between the germline ends. Germline-derived CDR1 and CDR2 are SGHNT and YYREEE (reference sequence). This CDR3 region has 13 residues. CDR3: CASSLDEVYGYTF. CDR3 nucleotides: TGTGCCAGCAGCTTGGATGAGGTTTACGGCTACACCTTC. The whole variable domain, filled in from reference TRBV5-4 and TRBJ1-2, reads ETGVTQSPTHLIKTRGQQVTLRCSSQSGHNTVSWYQQALGQGPQFIFQYYREEENGRGNFPPRFSGLQFPNYSSELNVNALELDDSALYLCASSLDEVYGYTFGSGTRLTVV.

This chain joins TRBV5-4 and TRBJ2-7, with D possibly matching TRBD2 (6 bases). CDR3 length: 12 amino acids. Germline CDR1 reads SGHNT; CDR2 reads YYREEE (reference sequence). V was cut by 3 bases and J by 3 bases, with 7 bases left in between. For the CDR3, the DNA is TGTGCCAGCAGCTCGGACTACTACGAGCAGTACTTC. It yields the protein CASSSDYYEQYF.

The chain links TRBV7-9 to TRBJ1-4, with a weak D call TRBD1 (6 bases). Deletions cut 10 bases from V and 1 base from J, with 10 bases between. Germline V CDR1 and CDR2: SEHNR, FQNEAQ (reference sequence). The CDR3 totals 13 residues. CDR3 residues: CATRGRTNEKLFF. As DNA, the CDR3 is TGTGCCACCAGGGGTCGAACTAATGAAAAACTGTTTTTT.

The chain couples TRBV7-2 to TRBJ1-5; 8 nucleotides align to TRBD1. Germline values: CDR1 SGHTA, CDR2 FQGNSA. The CDR3 runs to 15 residues. Losses at the gene ends were 5 bases for V and 4 bases for J; bases not matched to a gene: 7. Here the CDR3 reads CASSVTGQVNQPQHF. CDR3 DNA sequence: TGTGCCAGCAGCGTAACGGGACAGGTAAATCAGCCCCAGCATTTT.